This is a list of T cell receptor beta chains from one sample in a study of T cell repertoires in cytomegalovirus infection. MiXCR, applied by TCRdb to the reads, yields one record per CDR3 protein. The table lists around 95,000 distinct CDR3 sequences, approximately 30% of them singletons. These receptors have no identified antigens. Sequences were derived from CD8+ T cells from cultured PBMCs, sampled from culture after CMV antigen stimulation. These receptors all stem from a human donor in good health (CMV status not recorded). Some clones in this sample may be carry-over from other donors' samples. CDR3s include the opening cysteine and the closing phenylalanine or tryptophan. A D gene is named only where the DNA matches it firmly. Clone size is not always given. Where it is, it says once, few, many or a class for expanded clones.

d_gene,abundance,v_gene,j_gene,CDR3nt,CDR3aa
.,.,TRBV7-9,TRBJ2-1,TGTGCCAGCAGGGACGAACAGGGCTATGAGCAGTTCTTC,CASRDEQGYEQFF
.,.,TRBV19,TRBJ1-1,TGTGCCAGTAGACCGCACGGGAACACTGAAGCTTTCTTT,CASRPHGNTEAFF
TRBD2,.,TRBV20-1,TRBJ2-3,TGCAGTGCTAGTCCCTGGGCTAGCGGGGTGGGCACAGATACGCAGTATTTT,CSASPWASGVGTDTQYF
.,once,TRBV4-1,TRBJ1-2,TGCGCCAGCAGCCGATTAGGGGTTGGTGGCTACACCTTC,CASSRLGVGGYTF
TRBD2,.,TRBV27,TRBJ2-3,TGTGCCAGCATGGGACTAGCGGGGGCGCAGTATTTT,CASMGLAGAQYF
.,many,TRBV29-1,TRBJ2-1,TGCAGCGTTGATGGGGGGTCAGGGACCCTCGGCAATGAGCAGTTCTTC,CSVDGGSGTLGNEQFF
TRBD1,.,TRBV4-1,TRBJ1-2,TGCGCCAGCAGCCAGGATGAACGACCGGGACAGGGGGCCTATGGCTACACCTTC,CASSQDERPGQGAYGYTF
.,.,TRBV30,TRBJ1-5,TGTGCCTGGAGCACCCCAGGGAAGGGGTTGCAGCCCCAGCATTTT,CAWSTPGKGLQPQHF
.,few,TRBV19,TRBJ1-5,TGTGCCAGTACTCCCCTGGGAGACAGGACTTATCAGCCCCAGCATTTT,CASTPLGDRTYQPQHF
TRBD1,few,TRBV20-1,TRBJ2-7,TGCAGTGCTAGTGGACAGGGAACCTCCTACGAGCAGTACTTC,CSASGQGTSYEQYF
.,.,TRBV2,TRBJ1-1,TGTGCCATCCAGAAGAACACTGAAGCTTTCTTT,CAIQKNTEAFF
.,many,TRBV7-9,TRBJ1-5,TGTGCCAGCACCGCCGGGGGTAGCAATCAGCCCCAGCATTTT,CASTAGGSNQPQHF
TRBD1,few,TRBV5-4,TRBJ2-6,TGTGCCAGCAGCTTTCAGGGGGCTGGGGCCAACGTCCTGACTTTC,CASSFQGAGANVLTF
TRBD1,few,TRBV12-3/TRBV12-4,TRBJ1-1,TGTGCCAGCAGCCGGACAGGGGCGAATGAAGCTTTCTTT,CASSRTGANEAFF
TRBD1,.,TRBV7-6,TRBJ1-1,TGTGCCAGCAGCTTGGATAAGGACTACAGGGGACGCACTGAAGCTTTCTTT,CASSLDKDYRGRTEAFF
TRBD1,many,TRBV7-2,TRBJ1-6,TGTGCCAGCACCATGGGGGGACAGCGAAATTCACCCCTCCACTTT,CASTMGGQRNSPLHF
.,.,TRBV7-4,TRBJ1-5,TGTGCCAGCAGCTTATATCGGGGTAGCAATCAGCCCCAGCATTTT,CASSLYRGSNQPQHF
.,.,TRBV20-1,TRBJ2-7,TGCAGTGCTTCCGACCCCCCGGGGGCGAGGAACGAGCAGTACTTC,CSASDPPGARNEQYF
.,many,TRBV7-6,TRBJ1-4,TGTGCCAGCAGCTTCGGTCGCGAGGAGAAACTGTTTTTT,CASSFGREEKLFF
TRBD2,.,TRBV27,TRBJ2-2,TGTGCCAGCATGATCGGGGGGACCGGGGAGCTGTTTTTT,CASMIGGTGELFF
.,.,TRBV24-1,TRBJ2-2,TGTGCCACCAGTTGGGGTCCCGGGGAGCTGTTTTTT,CATSWGPGELFF
.,.,TRBV28,TRBJ2-3,TGTGCCAGCGGCACCGGGGGCGCGCAGTATTTT,CASGTGGAQYF
.,.,TRBV19,TRBJ2-1,TGTGCCAGTAGTACCTGGGACACCGAGCAGTTCTTC,CASSTWDTEQFF
TRBD1,.,TRBV18,TRBJ1-3,TGTGCCAGCTCACCTCGACAGGGTCGCTCTGGAAACACCATATATTTT,CASSPRQGRSGNTIYF
.,few,TRBV7-9,TRBJ1-2,TGTGCCAGCAGTCGCATGCTGGGGGTACCCATGAGGGGCGATGGCTACACCTTC,CASSRMLGVPMRGDGYTF
.,.,TRBV7-6,TRBJ2-1,TGTGCCAGCAGCTTAGACGGCTCCTACAATGCGCAGTTCTTC,CASSLDGSYNAQFF
.,.,TRBV27,TRBJ1-2,TGTGCCAGCAGACACCCCGGGGTTGGGAACTATGGCTACACCTTC,CASRHPGVGNYGYTF
.,many,TRBV7-9,TRBJ1-2,TGTGCCAGCAGTCGTGATTACTATGGCTACACCTTC,CASSRDYYGYTF
.,many,TRBV7-8,TRBJ1-1,TGTGCCAGCAGCTTAAGGCCAGGGGATACGAACACTGAAGCTTTCTTT,CASSLRPGDTNTEAFF
TRBD2,many,TRBV28,TRBJ2-7,TGTGCCAGCAGTTTAACTAGCGGGGGGGCCTACGAGCAGTACTTC,CASSLTSGGAYEQYF
.,once,TRBV29-1,TRBJ2-7,TGCAGCGTTTCGACGGAGGCCTACGAGCAGTACTTC,CSVSTEAYEQYF
.,many,TRBV27,TRBJ1-2,TGTGCCAGCAGTTTATATGGGCCCGGGCAGGGGTTTAACTATGGCTACACCTTC,CASSLYGPGQGFNYGYTF
TRBD1,many,TRBV7-8,TRBJ1-5,TGTGCCAGCAGCCAAGGGACAGGGGAACAGCCCCAGCATTTT,CASSQGTGEQPQHF
.,.,TRBV5-5,TRBJ2-1,TGTGCCAGCAGCGGACTACTCAATGAGCAGTTCTTC,CASSGLLNEQFF
.,.,TRBV7-2,TRBJ2-7,TGTGCCAGCAGCTTAGACCTGTCCTACGAGCAGTGCTTC,CASSLDLSYEQCF
.,few,TRBV7-9,TRBJ2-7,TGTGCCAGCAGCTTAGCGGCATTATACGAGCAGTACTTC,CASSLAALYEQYF
.,.,TRBV28,TRBJ2-1,TGTGGGAGCGGATCCTACAATGAGCAGTTCTTC,CGSGSYNEQFF
.,.,TRBV27,TRBJ1-1,TGTGCCAGCATCCCTGGACGGGGGAACACTGAAGCTTTCTTT,CASIPGRGNTEAFF
TRBD2,.,TRBV5-5,TRBJ2-3,TGTGCCAGCAGCCTGACTAGCGGAGGAGATACGCAGTATTTT,CASSLTSGGDTQYF
.,few,TRBV7-6,TRBJ2-1,TGTGCCAGCAGCCCAGGAGGCTCCCCCCGGGATGAGCAGTTCTTC,CASSPGGSPRDEQFF
.,many,TRBV7-6,TRBJ2-1,TGTGCCAGCAGCTTAGGGTACGGCTCCTACAATGAGCAGTTCTTC,CASSLGYGSYNEQFF
.,few,TRBV6-2/TRBV6-3,TRBJ2-2,TGTGCCAGCGGCAATCGAGGCCGCGCGAACACCGGGGAGCTGTTTTTT,CASGNRGRANTGELFF
TRBD1,few,TRBV19,TRBJ2-1,TGTGCCAGTAGCCCCCACGGTCAGGGGGCGAATGAGCAGTTCTTC,CASSPHGQGANEQFF
.,few,TRBV9,TRBJ2-1,TGTGCCAGCAGCGCCCCGAGGGCAGAGCAGTTCTTC,CASSAPRAEQFF
TRBD1,many,TRBV27,TRBJ1-2,TGTGCCAGCGGCCGGCAGGGGGCTGTTTATGATGGCTACACCTTC,CASGRQGAVYDGYTF
.,few,TRBV19,TRBJ1-1,TGTGCCAGTAGTATGGGGGAGGGGACTGAAGCTTTCTTT,CASSMGEGTEAFF
TRBD1,few,TRBV6-1,TRBJ1-4,TGTGCCAGCAGCCCAATACAGGGGGCGTCGTCTAATGAAAAACTGTTTTTT,CASSPIQGASSNEKLFF
.,.,TRBV7-8,TRBJ2-5,TGTGCCAGCAGCTTACTTTGGGGTAGAGAGACCCAGTACTTC,CASSLLWGRETQYF
TRBD1,many,TRBV7-9,TRBJ1-1,TGTGCCAGCAGCTTAGCGCAGGGACAGTTTGAAGCTTTCTTT,CASSLAQGQFEAFF
.,few,TRBV28,TRBJ2-4,TGTGCCAGCAGTTTAAAACCCAAAAACATTCAGTACTTC,CASSLKPKNIQYF
TRBD1,once,TRBV27,TRBJ2-7,TGTGCCAGCAGTAGCGACAGGGTCACCTACGAGCAGTACTTC,CASSSDRVTYEQYF
.,.,TRBV19,TRBJ2-2,TGTGCCAGTAGTGCCGCCCGGACCGGGGAGCTGTTTTTT,CASSAARTGELFF
TRBD2,many,TRBV11-3,TRBJ2-7,TGTGCCAGCAGCTCGGGGGGCGAGCAGTACTTC,CASSSGGEQYF
TRBD2,few,TRBV11-2,TRBJ2-1,TGTGCCAGCAGCTTAGCCCGGACTAGCGGTTCCTACAATGAGCAGTTCTTC,CASSLARTSGSYNEQFF
.,.,TRBV12-3/TRBV12-4,TRBJ1-2,TGTGCCAGCAGTTTAGGTAACCCGAACTATGGCTACACCTTC,CASSLGNPNYGYTF
.,.,TRBV7-2,TRBJ1-1,TGTGCCAGCAGTTCCGGGACCCTCAGAGGTGAAGCTTTCTTT,CASSSGTLRGEAFF
TRBD1,few,TRBV19,TRBJ1-1,TGTGCCAGTAGTACCCGGACAGGATTGAACACTGAAGCTTTCTTT,CASSTRTGLNTEAFF